The 5 T cell receptor beta chains given below trace back to one sample, sequenced in a study of T-cell reconstitution after alpha-beta-depleted transplantation in children. Construction of the TCRbeta library involved unique molecular identifiers. One entry per CDR3 protein, called by TCRdb with MiXCR from the PCR reads. The top ten hold about 28% of the sample, which has about a million distinct CDR3 sequences, roughly 29% seen once. The specimen was PBMCs, mostly from graft donor cells, collected 360 days after TCRalphabeta/CD19-depleted stem cell transplant. All receptors come from a boy in the first two years of life who had a stem cell transplant for SCID, so the T cells may come from the graft donor.

This clonotype was seen only once. The chain uses TRBV5-1 and TRBJ2-1; possibly TRBD2 for D (6 bases). This CDR3 has 18 residues. Germline CDR1 is SGHRS and CDR2 is YFSETQ. The V end lost 0 bases, the J end lost 0 bases, and 16 bases lay between the germline ends. The DNA for the CDR3 is TGCGCCAGCAGCTTGGGTCGGCGCGGGGCCTCCTCCTACAATGAGCAGTTCTTC. Translated, it gives CASSLGRRGASSYNEQFF.

The chain is built from TRBV12-3 or TRBV12-4 and TRBJ1-5, with a tentative D call TRBD1 (5 bases). V gave up 6 bases and J gave up 7 bases, with 16 bases separating them. There are 14 residues in the CDR3. CDR3 amino acids: CASSPRRGTQPQHF. In DNA, the CDR3 is TGTGCCAGCAGCCCCCGGCGAGGGACCCAGCCCCAGCATTTT.

V is TRBV20-1 and J is TRBJ2-5; unclear D gene. Trimming cost V 5 bases and J 3 bases, with 7 bases left between them. Looked up from germline, CDR1 is DFQATT and CDR2 is SNEGSKA (reference sequence). This CDR3 spans 11 amino acids. CDR3 residues: CSAFRKETQYF. The CDR3 coding sequence is TGCAGTGCTTTCCGGAAAGAGACCCAGTACTTC.

In this sample, this clonotype turned up a few times. The gene calls are TRBV11-2 and TRBJ1-4; 8 nucleotides match TRBD1. The CDR3 extends over 15 amino acids. Trimming took 5 bases from V and 3 from J; bases not matched to a gene: 5. Per germline, CDR1 SGHAT and CDR2 FQNNGV. The DNA for the CDR3 is TGTGCCAGCAGCATGAGACAGGGGCCTAATGAAAAACTGTTTTTT. Translating gives CASSMRQGPNEKLFF.

The chain joins TRBV12-3 or TRBV12-4 to TRBJ2-2; TRBD1 aligns across 8 bases. CDR3 length equals 19 residues. The junction had 12 bases not matched to a gene; V was cut back by 2 bases and J by 1 base. The CDR3 region is CASSLRAGGVGLNTGELFF. The CDR3 bases are TGTGCCAGCAGTTTAAGGGCAGGGGGCGTCGGGTTGAACACCGGGGAGCTGTTTTTT.